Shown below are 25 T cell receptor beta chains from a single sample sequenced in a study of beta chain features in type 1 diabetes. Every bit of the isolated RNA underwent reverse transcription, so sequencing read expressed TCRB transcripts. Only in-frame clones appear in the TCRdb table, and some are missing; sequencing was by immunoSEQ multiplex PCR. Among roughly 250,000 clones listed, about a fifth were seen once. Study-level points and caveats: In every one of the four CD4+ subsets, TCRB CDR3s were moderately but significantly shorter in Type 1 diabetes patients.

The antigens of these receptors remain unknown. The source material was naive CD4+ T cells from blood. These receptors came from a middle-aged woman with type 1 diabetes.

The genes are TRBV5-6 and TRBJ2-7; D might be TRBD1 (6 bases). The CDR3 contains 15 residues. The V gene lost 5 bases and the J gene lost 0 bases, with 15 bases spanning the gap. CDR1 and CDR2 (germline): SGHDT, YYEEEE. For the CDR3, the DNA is TGTGCCAGCAGTTCGGGACACCCTCTCTCCTACGAGCAGTACTTC. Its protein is CASSSGHPLSYEQYF.

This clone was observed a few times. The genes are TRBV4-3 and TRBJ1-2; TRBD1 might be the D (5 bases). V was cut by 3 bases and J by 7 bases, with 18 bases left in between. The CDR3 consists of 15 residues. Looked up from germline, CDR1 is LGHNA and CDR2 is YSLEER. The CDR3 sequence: CASSQGRGNQFGYTF. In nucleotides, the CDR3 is TGCGCCAGCAGCCAGGGTCGGGGGAATCAATTTGGCTACACCTTC.

The CDR3 loop is CASSLRQGRGYFGNTIYF. Here the CDR3 DNA reads TGTGCCAGCAGTCTCCGACAGGGGCGCGGGTATTTTGGAAACACCATATATTTT. The chain joins TRBV4-2 to TRBJ1-3, with 8 bases aligning to TRBD1. Germline assignment: CDR1 LGHNA and CDR2 YNFKEQ. The CDR3 is 18 residues long. Trimming cost V 6 bases and J 3 bases; bases outside gene matches: 16.

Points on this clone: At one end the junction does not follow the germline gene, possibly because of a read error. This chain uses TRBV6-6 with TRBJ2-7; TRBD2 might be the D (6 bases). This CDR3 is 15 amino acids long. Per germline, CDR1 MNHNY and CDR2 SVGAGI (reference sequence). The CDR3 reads CASSDRLAATYEQCF. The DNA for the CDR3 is TGTGCCAGCAGCGACCGGTTAGCGGCTACCTACGAGCAGTGCTTC.

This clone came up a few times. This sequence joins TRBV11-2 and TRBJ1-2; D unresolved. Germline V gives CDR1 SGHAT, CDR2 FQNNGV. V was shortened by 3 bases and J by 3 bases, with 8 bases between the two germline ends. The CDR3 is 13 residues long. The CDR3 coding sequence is TGTGCCAGCAGCTTTACGGAGGACTATGGCTACACCTTC. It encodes CASSFTEDYGYTF.

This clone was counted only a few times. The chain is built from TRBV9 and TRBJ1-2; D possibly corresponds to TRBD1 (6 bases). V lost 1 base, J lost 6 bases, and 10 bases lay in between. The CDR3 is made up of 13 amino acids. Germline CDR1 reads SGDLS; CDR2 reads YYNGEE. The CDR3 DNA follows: TGTGCCAGCAGCGTACAGGGGTTCGATGGCTACACCTTC. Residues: CASSVQGFDGYTF.

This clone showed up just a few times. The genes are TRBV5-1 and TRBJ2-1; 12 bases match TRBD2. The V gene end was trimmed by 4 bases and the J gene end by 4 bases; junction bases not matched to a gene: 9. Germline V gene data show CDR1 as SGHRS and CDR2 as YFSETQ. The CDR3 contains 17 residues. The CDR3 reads CASSPGGLAGGYNEQFF. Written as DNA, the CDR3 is TGCGCCAGCAGCCCAGGTGGCCTAGCGGGGGGGTACAATGAGCAGTTCTTC.

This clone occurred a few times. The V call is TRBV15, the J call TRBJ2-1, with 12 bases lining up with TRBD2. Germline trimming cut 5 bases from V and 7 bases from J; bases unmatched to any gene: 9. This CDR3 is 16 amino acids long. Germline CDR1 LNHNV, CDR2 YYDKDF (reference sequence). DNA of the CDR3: TGTGCCACCAGCCCCCGGACTAGCGGGATGGGAAATGAGCAGTTCTTC. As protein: CATSPRTSGMGNEQFF.

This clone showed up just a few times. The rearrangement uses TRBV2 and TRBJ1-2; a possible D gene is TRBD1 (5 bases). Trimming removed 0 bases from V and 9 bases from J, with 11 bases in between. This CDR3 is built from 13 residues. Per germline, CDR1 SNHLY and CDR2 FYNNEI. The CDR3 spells CASSEAREGSYTF. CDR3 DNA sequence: TGTGCCAGCAGTGAAGCCAGGGAGGGTAGCTACACCTTC.

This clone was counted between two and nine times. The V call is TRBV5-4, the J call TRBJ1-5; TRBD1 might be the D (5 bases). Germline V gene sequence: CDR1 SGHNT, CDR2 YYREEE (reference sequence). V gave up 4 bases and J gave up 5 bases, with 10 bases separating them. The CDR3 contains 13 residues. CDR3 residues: CASSQGLDQPQHF. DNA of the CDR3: TGTGCCAGCAGCCAGGGATTAGATCAGCCCCAGCATTTT.

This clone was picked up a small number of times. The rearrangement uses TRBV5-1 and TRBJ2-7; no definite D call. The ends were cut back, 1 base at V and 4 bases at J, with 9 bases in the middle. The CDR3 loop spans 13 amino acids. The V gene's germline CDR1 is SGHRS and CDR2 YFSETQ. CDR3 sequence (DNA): TGCGCCAGCAGCTTGACAGATTTGTACGAGCAGTACTTC. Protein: CASSLTDLYEQYF.

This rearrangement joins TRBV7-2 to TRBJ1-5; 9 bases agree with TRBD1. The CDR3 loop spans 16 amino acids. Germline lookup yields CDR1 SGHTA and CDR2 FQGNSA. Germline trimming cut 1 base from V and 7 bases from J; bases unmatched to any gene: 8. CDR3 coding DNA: TGTGCCAGCAGCTTAGTACGGACAGGGGAAGGACAGCCCCAGCATTTT. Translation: CASSLVRTGEGQPQHF.

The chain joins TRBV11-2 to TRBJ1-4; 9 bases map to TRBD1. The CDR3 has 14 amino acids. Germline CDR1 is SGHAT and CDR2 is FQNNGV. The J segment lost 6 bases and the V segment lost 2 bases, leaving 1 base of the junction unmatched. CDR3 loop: CASSLRQGDEKLFF. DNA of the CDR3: TGTGCCAGCAGCTTAAGACAGGGGGATGAAAAACTGTTTTTT.

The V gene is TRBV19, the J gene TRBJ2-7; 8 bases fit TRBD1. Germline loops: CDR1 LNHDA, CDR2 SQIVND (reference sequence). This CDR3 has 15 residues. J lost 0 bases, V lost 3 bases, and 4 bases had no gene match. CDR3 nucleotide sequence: TGTGCCAGTAGTATGGGACAGGCTTTCTCCTACGAGCAGTACTTC. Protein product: CASSMGQAFSYEQYF.

CDR3 in DNA: TGTGCCAGCAGCTTAAGGTGGTCGGGACAAGAGACCCAGTACTTC. This sequence encodes CASSLRWSGQETQYF. The chain recombines TRBV7-2 with TRBJ2-5, with D perhaps TRBD2 (5 bases). The CDR3 spans 15 residues. The V and J ends lost 2 bases and 2 bases respectively, with 12 bases between them. Germline assignment: CDR1 SGHTA and CDR2 FQGNSA. Full variable domain (remainder filled in from reference TRBV7-2 and TRBJ2-5): GAGVSQSPSNKVTEKGKDVELRCDPISGHTALYWYRQSLGQGLEFLIYFQGNSAPDKSGLPSDRFSAERTGGSVSTLTIQRTQQEDSAVYLCASSLRWSGQETQYFGPGTRLLVL.

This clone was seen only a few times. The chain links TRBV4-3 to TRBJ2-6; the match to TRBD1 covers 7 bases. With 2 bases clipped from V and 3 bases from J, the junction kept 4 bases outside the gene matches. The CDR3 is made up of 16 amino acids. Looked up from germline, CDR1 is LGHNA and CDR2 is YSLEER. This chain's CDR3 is CASSQQTGDGANVLTF. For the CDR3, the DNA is TGCGCCAGCAGCCAACAAACAGGGGATGGGGCCAACGTCCTGACTTTC.

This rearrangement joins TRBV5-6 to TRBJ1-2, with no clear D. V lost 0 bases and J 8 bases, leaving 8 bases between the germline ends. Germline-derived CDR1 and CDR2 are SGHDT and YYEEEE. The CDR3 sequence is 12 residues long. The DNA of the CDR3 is TGTGCCAGCAGCTTGGAAGGCGGGGGCTACACCTTC. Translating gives CASSLEGGGYTF.

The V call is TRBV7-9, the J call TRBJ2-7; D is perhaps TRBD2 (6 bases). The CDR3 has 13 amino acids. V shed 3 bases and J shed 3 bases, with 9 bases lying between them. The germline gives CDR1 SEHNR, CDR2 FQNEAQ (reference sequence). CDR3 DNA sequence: TGTGCCAGCAGCTTGGCTAGCGTCTACGAGCAGTACTTC. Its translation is CASSLASVYEQYF.

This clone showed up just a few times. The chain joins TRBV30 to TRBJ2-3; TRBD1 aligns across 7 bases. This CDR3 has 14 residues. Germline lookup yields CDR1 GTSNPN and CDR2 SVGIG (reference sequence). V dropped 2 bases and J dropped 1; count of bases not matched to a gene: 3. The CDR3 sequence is CAWSLGGGTDTQYF. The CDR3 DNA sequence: TGTGCCTGGAGTTTAGGGGGCGGCACAGATACGCAGTATTTT.

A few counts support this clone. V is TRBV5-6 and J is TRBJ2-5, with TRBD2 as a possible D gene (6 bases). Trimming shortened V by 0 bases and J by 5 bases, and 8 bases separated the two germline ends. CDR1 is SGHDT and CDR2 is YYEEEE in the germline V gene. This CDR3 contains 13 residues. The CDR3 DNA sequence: TGTGCCAGCAGCTTGGGGGGGGTTGAGACCCAGTACTTC. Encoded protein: CASSLGGVETQYF.

The CDR3 reads CASSQEGLAGEAAYEQYF. Here the CDR3 DNA reads TGTGCCAGCAGCCAAGAAGGACTAGCGGGAGAGGCTGCCTACGAGCAGTACTTC. The gene calls are TRBV4-2 and TRBJ2-7; 13 nucleotides match TRBD2. The CDR3 length is 18 residues. Germline V gene sequence: CDR1 LGHNA, CDR2 YNFKEQ. V trimming: 0 bases; J trimming: 2 bases; junction bases outside the gene matches: 7.

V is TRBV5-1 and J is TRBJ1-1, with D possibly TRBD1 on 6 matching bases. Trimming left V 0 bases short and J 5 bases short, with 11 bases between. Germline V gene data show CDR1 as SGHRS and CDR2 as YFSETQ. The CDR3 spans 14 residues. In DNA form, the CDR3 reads TGCGCCAGCAGCTTGGAAGGGACACGAACTGAAGCTTTCTTT. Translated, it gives CASSLEGTRTEAFF.

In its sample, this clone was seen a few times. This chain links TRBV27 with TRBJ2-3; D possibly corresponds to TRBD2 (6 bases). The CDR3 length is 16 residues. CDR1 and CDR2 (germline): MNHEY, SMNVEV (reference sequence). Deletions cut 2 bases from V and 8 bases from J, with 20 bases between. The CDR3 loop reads CASSLVAGRSLTTQYF. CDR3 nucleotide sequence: TGTGCCAGCAGTTTAGTGGCGGGGAGGTCGCTTACTACGCAGTATTTT.

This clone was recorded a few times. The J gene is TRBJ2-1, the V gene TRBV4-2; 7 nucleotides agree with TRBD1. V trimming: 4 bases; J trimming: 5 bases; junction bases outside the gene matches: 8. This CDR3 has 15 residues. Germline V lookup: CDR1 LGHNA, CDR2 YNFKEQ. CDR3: CASSRPDRDNNEQFF. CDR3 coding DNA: TGTGCCAGCAGCCGACCCGACAGGGATAACAATGAGCAGTTCTTC.

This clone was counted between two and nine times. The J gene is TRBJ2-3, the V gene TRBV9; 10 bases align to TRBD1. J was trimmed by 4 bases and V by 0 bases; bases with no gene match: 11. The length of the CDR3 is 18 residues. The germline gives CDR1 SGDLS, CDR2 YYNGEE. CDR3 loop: CASSVAPPGQGPADTQYF. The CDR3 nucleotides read TGTGCCAGCAGCGTAGCCCCCCCGGGACAGGGGCCCGCAGATACGCAGTATTTT.